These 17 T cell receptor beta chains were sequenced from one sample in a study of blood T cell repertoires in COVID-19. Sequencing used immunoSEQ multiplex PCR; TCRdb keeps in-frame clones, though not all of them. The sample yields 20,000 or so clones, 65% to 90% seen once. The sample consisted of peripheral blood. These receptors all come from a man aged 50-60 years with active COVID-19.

This chain's CDR3 is CASSFRAGGPSDTQYF. CDR3 coding DNA: TGTGCCAGCAGCTTCCGAGCGGGGGGGCCATCAGATACGCAGTATTTT. The chain recombines TRBV7-8 with TRBJ2-3; 10 bases align to TRBD2. The CDR3 has 16 residues. The ends lost 3 bases at V and 4 bases at J; junction bases unmatched: 7. The germline V gene encodes CDR1 SGHVS and CDR2 FQNEAQ.

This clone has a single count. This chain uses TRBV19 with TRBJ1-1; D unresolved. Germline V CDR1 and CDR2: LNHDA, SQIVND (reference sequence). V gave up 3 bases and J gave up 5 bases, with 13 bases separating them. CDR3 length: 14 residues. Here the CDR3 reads CASSMGSSGTEAFF. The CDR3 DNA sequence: TGTGCCAGTAGTATGGGGTCCTCGGGAACTGAAGCTTTCTTT.

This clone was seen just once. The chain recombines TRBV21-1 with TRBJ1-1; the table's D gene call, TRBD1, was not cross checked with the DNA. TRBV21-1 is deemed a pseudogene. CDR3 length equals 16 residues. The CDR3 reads CASSRRDRVANTEAFF. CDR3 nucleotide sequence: TGTGCCAGCAGCCGACGGGACAGGGTTGCGAACACTGAAGCTTTCTTT.

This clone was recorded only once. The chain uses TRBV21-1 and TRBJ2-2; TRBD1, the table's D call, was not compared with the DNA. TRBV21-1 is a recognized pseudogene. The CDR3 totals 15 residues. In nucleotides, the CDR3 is TGTGCCAGCACCACGACAGGGATCTTTGCCGGGGAGCTGTTTTTT. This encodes CASTTTGIFAGELFF.

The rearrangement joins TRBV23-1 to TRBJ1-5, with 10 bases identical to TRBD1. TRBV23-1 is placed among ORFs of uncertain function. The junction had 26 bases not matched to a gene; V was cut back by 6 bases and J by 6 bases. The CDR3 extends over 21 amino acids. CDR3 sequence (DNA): TGCGCCAGCAGGCCCCGAGGTATTGGACAGGGGGTGATCGGCATCGGTCAGCCCCAGCATTTT. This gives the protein CASRPRGIGQGVIGIGQPQHF.

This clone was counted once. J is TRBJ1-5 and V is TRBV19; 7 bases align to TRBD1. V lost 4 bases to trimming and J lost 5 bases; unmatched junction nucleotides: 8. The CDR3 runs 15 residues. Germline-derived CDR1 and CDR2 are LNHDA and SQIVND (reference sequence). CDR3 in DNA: TGTGCCAGTAGTACTTCTAGGGACAGAGATCAGCCCCAGCATTTT. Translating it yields CASSTSRDRDQPQHF.

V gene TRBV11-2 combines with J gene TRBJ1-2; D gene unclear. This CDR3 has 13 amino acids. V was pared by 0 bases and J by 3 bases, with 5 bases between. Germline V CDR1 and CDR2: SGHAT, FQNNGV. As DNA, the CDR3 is TGTGCCAGCAGCTTAGATGGGCACTATGGCTACACCTTC. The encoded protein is CASSLDGHYGYTF.

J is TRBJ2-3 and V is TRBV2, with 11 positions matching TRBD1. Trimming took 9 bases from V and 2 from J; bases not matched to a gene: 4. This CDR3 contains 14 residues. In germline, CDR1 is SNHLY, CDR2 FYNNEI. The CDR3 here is CASGTGGYTDTQYF. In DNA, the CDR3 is TGTGCCAGTGGGACAGGGGGGTACACAGATACGCAGTATTTT.

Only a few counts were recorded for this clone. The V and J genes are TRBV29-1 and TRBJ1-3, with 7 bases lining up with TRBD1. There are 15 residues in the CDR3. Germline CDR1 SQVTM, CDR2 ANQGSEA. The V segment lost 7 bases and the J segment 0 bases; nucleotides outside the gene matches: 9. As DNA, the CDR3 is TGCAGCGCTACTGACAGGGCGTTCTCTGGAAACACCATATATTTT. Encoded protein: CSATDRAFSGNTIYF.

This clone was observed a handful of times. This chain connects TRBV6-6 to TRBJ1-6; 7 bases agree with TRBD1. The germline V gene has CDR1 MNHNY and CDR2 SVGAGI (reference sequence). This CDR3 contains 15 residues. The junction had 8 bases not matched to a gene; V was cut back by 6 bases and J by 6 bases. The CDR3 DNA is TGTGCCAGCAGCCAAACACAGGGGTTTAATTCACCCCTCCACTTT. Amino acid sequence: CASSQTQGFNSPLHF.

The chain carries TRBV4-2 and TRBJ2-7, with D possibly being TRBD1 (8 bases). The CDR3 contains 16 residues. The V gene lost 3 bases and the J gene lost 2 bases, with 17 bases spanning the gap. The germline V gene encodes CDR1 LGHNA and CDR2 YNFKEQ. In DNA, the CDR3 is TGTGCCAGCAGCCAGGCACAGGGGGACTATACCTACGAGCAGTACTTC. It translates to CASSQAQGDYTYEQYF.

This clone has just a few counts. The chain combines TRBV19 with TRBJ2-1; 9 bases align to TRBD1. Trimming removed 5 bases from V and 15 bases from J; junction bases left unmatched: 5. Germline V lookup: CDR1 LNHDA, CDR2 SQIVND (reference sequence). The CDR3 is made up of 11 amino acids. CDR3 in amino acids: CASSLGQGRFF. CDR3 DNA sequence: TGTGCCAGTAGTCTGGGACAGGGACGGTTCTTC.

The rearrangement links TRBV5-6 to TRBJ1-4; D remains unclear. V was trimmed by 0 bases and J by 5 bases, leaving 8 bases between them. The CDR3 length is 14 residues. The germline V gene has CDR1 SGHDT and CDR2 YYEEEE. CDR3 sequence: CASSLAHTNEKLFF. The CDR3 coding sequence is TGTGCCAGCAGCTTGGCCCACACAAATGAAAAACTGTTTTTT.

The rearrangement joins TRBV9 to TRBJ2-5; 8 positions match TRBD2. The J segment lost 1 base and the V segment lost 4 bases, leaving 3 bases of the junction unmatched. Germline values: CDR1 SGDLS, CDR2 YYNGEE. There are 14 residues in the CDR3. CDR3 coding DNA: TGTGCCAGCAGCTTCAGCGGGGGCCAAGAGACCCAGTACTTC. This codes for CASSFSGGQETQYF.

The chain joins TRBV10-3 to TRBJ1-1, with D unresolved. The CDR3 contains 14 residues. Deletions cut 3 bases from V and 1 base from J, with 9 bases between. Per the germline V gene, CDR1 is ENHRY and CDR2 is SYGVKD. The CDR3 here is CAISDGGGNTEAFF. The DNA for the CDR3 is TGTGCCATCAGTGACGGAGGAGGGAACACTGAAGCTTTCTTT.

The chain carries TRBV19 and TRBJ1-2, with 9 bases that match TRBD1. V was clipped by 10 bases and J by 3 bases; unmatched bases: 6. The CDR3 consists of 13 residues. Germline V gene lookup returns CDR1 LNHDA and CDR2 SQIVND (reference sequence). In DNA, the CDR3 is TGTGCCATAACAGGGGGCGCGGACTATGGCTACACCTTC. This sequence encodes CAITGGADYGYTF.

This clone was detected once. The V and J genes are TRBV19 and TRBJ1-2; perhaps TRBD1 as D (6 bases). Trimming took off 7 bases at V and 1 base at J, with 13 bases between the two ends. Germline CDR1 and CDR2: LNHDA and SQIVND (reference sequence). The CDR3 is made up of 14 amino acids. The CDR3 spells CASNYGRGNYGYTF. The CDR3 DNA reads TGTGCCAGTAATTATGGCAGGGGTAACTATGGCTACACCTTC.